This TCR beta chain derives from a study of cytomegalovirus exposure and HLA in healthy donors. The study's findings and limits: Cytomegalovirus status was reportedly diagnosed by the classifier with high specificity and sensitivity. Accurate HLA-A and HLA-B prediction from TCR beta sequences was reported for most subjects.

The CDR3 contains 15 residues. Looked up from germline, CDR1 is SGHTA and CDR2 is FQGNSA. V lost 5 bases and J lost 5; bases outside the gene matches: 8. 13 Jbeta primers and 60 Vbeta primers were used for the PCR. The repertoire was sequenced with immunoSEQ multiplex PCR; TCRdb's copy has only in-frame clones and lacks some. The sample has about 160,000 clones, 80% to 90% seen once; the top ten hold 5% to 7%. Details on this clone: Antigen unknown.

The clonotype comes from a man in his fifties or sixties in good health and CMV-seropositive. The chain employs TRBV7-2 and TRBJ1-1; the match to TRBD1 covers 10 bases. The sequencing sample was made of PBMCs. As DNA, the CDR3 is TGTGCCAGCAGCCCGCGACAGGGGGCGGCGACTGAAGCTTTCTTT. Its translation is CASSPRQGAATEAFF.